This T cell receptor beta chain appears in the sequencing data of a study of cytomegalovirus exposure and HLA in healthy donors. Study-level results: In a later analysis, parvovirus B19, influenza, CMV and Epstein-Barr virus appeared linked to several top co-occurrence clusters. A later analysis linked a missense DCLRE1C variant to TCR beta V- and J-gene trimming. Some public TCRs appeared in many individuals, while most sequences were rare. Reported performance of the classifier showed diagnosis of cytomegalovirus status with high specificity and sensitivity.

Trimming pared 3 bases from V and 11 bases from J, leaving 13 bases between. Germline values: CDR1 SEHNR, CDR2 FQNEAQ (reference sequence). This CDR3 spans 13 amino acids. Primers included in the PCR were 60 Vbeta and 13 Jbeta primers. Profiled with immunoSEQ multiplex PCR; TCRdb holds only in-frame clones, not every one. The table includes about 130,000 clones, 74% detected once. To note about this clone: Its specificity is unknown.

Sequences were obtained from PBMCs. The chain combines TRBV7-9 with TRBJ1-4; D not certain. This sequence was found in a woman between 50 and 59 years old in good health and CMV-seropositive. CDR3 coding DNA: TGTGCCAGCAGCTTCGCCGGCGGGGTTAAACTGTTTTTT. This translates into CASSFAGGVKLFF. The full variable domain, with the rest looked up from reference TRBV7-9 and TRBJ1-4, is DTGVSQNPRHKITKRGQNVTFRCDPISEHNRLYWYRQTLGQGPEFLTYFQNEAQLEKSRLLSDRFSAERPKGSFSTLEIQRTEQGDSAMYLCASSFAGGVKLFFGSGTQLSVL.